This T cell receptor beta chain was obtained from a study of T cells in Graves' hyperthyroidism and ophthalmopathy. Points from the study as a whole: Blood also showed most of the thyroid clonotypes that were expanded above 0.001.

Amplification of TCR beta CDR3 regions was performed using RNA transcripts as template. TCR CDR3 underwent first-round RT-PCR with the HTBI primer set. TCRdb passed the multiplex PCR reads through MiXCR, listing each CDR3 protein once. This sample has about 130,000 distinct CDR3 sequences, with approximately 24% found just once. A note on this clonotype: The antigen is not known.

Patients having uncontrolled infection, another autoimmune disease, pregnancy or lactation were not included. Specimen: blood. The clonotype was recovered from a woman between 45 and 65 years old with Graves' hyperthyroidism that later progressed to Graves' ophthalmopathy.

The CDR3 DNA is TGTGCCAGCAGCGCCCCGCGGCTAGCGGGAGTAACAGATACGCAGTATTTT. Encoded protein: CASSAPRLAGVTDTQYF. The chain couples TRBV13 to TRBJ2-3; 10 nucleotides line up with TRBD2. The CDR3 runs 17 residues. Germline-derived CDR1 and CDR2 are PRHDT and FYEKMQ (reference sequence). After removal of 5 bases from V and 3 bases from J, the junction contained 11 bases not matched to a gene.